This TCR beta chain was profiled in a study of Ad26.COV2.S vaccination and SARS-CoV-2 variants. This CDR3 has 21 residues. Germline assignment: CDR1 LNHDA and CDR2 SQIVND (reference sequence). Trimming at V came to 3 bases and at J to 0 bases, leaving 13 bases not matched to a gene. Treatment described: about 20 received Ad26.COV2.S at low or high dose, single or two shots; five or six received placebo; per-sample allocation not given. Samples analyzed were those drawn on day 63 after the first vaccine or placebo injection. On this clone itself: What it binds is unknown.

Profiled with immunoSEQ multiplex PCR; TCRdb holds only in-frame clones, not every one. The sample carries hundreds of thousands of clones, approximately 84% recorded once. Study-level results: Comparable non-spike TCR breadth was observed in vaccine and placebo recipients.

The chain is built from TRBV19 and TRBJ2-2, with 13 bases that match TRBD2. The sequencing here drew on peripheral blood, taken in a trial of Ad26.COV2.S vaccine versus placebo. The sequence derives from a person between 18 and 65 years old who received the Ad26.COV2.S COVID-19 vaccine or a placebo. In nucleotides, the CDR3 is TGTGCCAGTAGTATTAAGAGGACTAGCGGGGGACGTTTTTCGAACACCGGGGAGCTGTTTTTT. Encoded protein: CASSIKRTSGGRFSNTGELFF. The variable domain in full, with the rest retrieved from reference TRBV19 and TRBJ2-2, is DGGITQSPKYLFRKEGQNVTLSCEQNLNHDAMYWYRQDPGQGLRLIYYSQIVNDFQKGDIAEGYSVSREKKESFPLTVTSAQKNPTAFYLCASSIKRTSGGRFSNTGELFFGEGSRLTVL.